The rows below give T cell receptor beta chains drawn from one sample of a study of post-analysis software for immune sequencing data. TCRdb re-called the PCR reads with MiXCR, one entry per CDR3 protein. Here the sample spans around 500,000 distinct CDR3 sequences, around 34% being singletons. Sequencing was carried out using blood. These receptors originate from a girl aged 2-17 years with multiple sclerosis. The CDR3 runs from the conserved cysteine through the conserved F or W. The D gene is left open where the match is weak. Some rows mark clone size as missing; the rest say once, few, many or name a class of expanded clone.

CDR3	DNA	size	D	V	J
CASRSRDSLYQETQYF	TGTGCCAGTCGGTCCCGGGACAGCCTGTACCAAGAGACCCAGTACTTC	few	TRBD1	TRBV13	TRBJ2-5
CSARGGAVQETQYF	TGCAGTGCTAGAGGTGGGGCAGTCCAAGAGACCCAGTACTTC	-	-	TRBV20-1	TRBJ2-5
CASSPIRGSGTDTQYF	TGTGCCAGCAGCCCCATTAGGGGGAGTGGCACAGATACGCAGTATTTT	few	-	TRBV7-6	TRBJ2-3
CSASRGANTGELFF	TGCAGTGCTAGTAGGGGGGCGAACACCGGGGAGCTGTTTTTT	-	-	TRBV20-1	TRBJ2-2
CASERDTGELFF	TGTGCCAGCGAGCGGGACACCGGGGAGCTGTTTTTT	-	-	TRBV12-3/TRBV12-4	TRBJ2-2
CAYSSGQETQYF	TGTGCCTACTCGTCGGGGCAAGAGACCCAGTACTTC	-	-	TRBV2	TRBJ2-5
CATSRPQPGPRYF	TGTGCCACCAGCAGACCACAGCCGGGACCTCGGTACTTC	-	-	TRBV15	TRBJ2-7
CSARSGTGGNVQYF	TGCAGTGCTAGATCCGGGACAGGGGGCAATGTGCAGTACTTC	many	TRBD1	TRBV20-1	TRBJ2-5
CASSLIRSPGAEQFF	TGTGCCAGCAGTTTAATTAGGTCTCCTGGAGCTGAGCAGTTCTTC	few	-	TRBV12-3/TRBV12-4	TRBJ2-1
CSAALLAGGYNEQFF	TGCAGTGCTGCCCTACTAGCGGGGGGGTACAATGAGCAGTTCTTC	few	TRBD2	TRBV20-1	TRBJ2-1
CASSPGTERWGETQYF	TGTGCCAGCAGTCCTGGGACAGAAAGGTGGGGAGAGACCCAGTACTTC	-	TRBD1	TRBV6-5	TRBJ2-5
CSVEDQGTGGYEQYF	TGCAGCGTTGAAGATCAGGGGACAGGGGGTTACGAGCAGTACTTC	few	TRBD1	TRBV29-1	TRBJ2-7
CATTSHGEQFF	TGTGCCACCACTAGCCACGGTGAGCAGTTCTTC	few	-	TRBV24-1	TRBJ2-1
CASSLGVGEQYF	TGCGCCAGCAGCTTGGGGGTAGGCGAGCAGTACTTC	many	-	TRBV5-1	TRBJ2-7
CASSPPWRSGDPDEQFF	TGTGCCAGCAGCCCTCCTTGGAGGAGCGGGGACCCCGATGAGCAGTTCTTC	-	TRBD2	TRBV5-6	TRBJ2-1
CVSSLAGTYEQYF	TGTGTCAGCAGCTTAGCCGGGACCTACGAGCAGTACTTC	-	-	TRBV7-9	TRBJ2-7
CASNPGRVVNEQFF	TGTGCCAGTAACCCGGGACGGGTTGTTAATGAGCAGTTCTTC	-	-	TRBV28	TRBJ2-1
CASSRPLSGVGYEQYF	TGTGCCAGCAGCCGACCCCTTAGCGGGGTGGGATACGAGCAGTACTTC	-	TRBD2	TRBV7-9	TRBJ2-7
CASRKDGNNEQFF	TGTGCCAGCAGGAAAGACGGGAACAATGAGCAGTTCTTC	-	-	TRBV6-1	TRBJ2-1
CASSPRTASEAFF	TGTGCCAGCTCACCTCGGACGGCATCTGAAGCTTTCTTT	-	-	TRBV18	TRBJ1-1
CASSPGGGETQYF	TGCGCCAGCAGCCCTGGAGGGGGAGAGACCCAGTACTTC	many	-	TRBV5-1	TRBJ2-5
CASSTGADSNQPQHF	TGCGCCAGCAGTACAGGGGCGGATAGCAATCAGCCCCAGCATTTT	-	TRBD1	TRBV5-1	TRBJ1-5
CASSQDWATDTQYF	TGTGCCAGCAGCCAAGATTGGGCAACAGATACGCAGTATTTT	-	-	TRBV3-1	TRBJ2-3
CAISSGGSTDTQYF	TGTGCCATCTCTTCGGGGGGCAGCACAGATACGCAGTATTTT	few	-	TRBV10-3	TRBJ2-3
CASRTELGYTF	TGTGCCAGCAGGACCGAACTTGGCTACACCTTC	few	-	TRBV12-3/TRBV12-4	TRBJ1-2
CASSYDGGKETQYF	TGTGCCAGCAGTTACGACGGGGGGAAAGAGACCCAGTACTTC	-	TRBD2	TRBV6-6	TRBJ2-5
CASSVGSSFLNTEAFF	TGTGCCAGCAGCGTAGGGTCTAGCTTCCTAAACACTGAAGCTTTCTTT	-	-	TRBV9	TRBJ1-1
CASSLGLGQGAIGKLFF	TGCGCCAGCAGCTTGGGGTTGGGACAGGGGGCGATCGGGAAACTGTTTTTT	-	TRBD1	TRBV5-1	TRBJ1-4
CASSLGQNNQPQHF	TGCGCCAGCAGCCTGGGACAGAACAATCAGCCCCAGCATTTT	many	TRBD1	TRBV5-1	TRBJ1-5
CSAQESTDTQYF	TGCAGCGCGCAGGAGTCCACAGATACGCAGTATTTT	-	-	TRBV29-1	TRBJ2-3
CASSSGPLPHRRSTDTQYF	TGTGCCAGCAGCTCGGGACCTCTGCCCCACCGTCGCAGCACAGATACGCAGTATTTT	-	-	TRBV11-3	TRBJ2-3
CSAARGFNEQYF	TGCAGTGCTGCCAGGGGGTTCAACGAGCAGTACTTC	many	TRBD1	TRBV20-1	TRBJ2-7
CAIRGSQETQYF	TGTGCCATCAGAGGCAGCCAAGAGACCCAGTACTTC	few	-	TRBV10-3	TRBJ2-5
CSAPPPSGAQETQYF	TGCAGTGCTCCCCCCCCTAGCGGGGCACAAGAGACCCAGTACTTC	-	TRBD2	TRBV20-1	TRBJ2-5